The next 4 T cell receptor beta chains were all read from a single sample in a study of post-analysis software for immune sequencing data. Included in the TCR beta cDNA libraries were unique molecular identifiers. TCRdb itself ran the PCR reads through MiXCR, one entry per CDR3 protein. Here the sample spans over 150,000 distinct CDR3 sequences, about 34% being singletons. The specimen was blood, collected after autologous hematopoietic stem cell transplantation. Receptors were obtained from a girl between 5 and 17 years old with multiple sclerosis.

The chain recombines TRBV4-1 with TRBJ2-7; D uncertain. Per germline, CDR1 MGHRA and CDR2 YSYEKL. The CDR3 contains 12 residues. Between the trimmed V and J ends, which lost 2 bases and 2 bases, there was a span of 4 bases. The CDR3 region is CASSQPPYEQYF. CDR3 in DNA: TGCGCCAGCAGCCAACCTCCCTACGAGCAGTACTTC.

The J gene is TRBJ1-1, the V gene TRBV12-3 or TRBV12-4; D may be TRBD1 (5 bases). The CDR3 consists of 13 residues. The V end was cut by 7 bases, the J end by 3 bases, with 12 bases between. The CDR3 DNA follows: TGTGCCAGCACTAGGGGCCTTCACACTGAAGCTTTCTTT. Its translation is CASTRGLHTEAFF.

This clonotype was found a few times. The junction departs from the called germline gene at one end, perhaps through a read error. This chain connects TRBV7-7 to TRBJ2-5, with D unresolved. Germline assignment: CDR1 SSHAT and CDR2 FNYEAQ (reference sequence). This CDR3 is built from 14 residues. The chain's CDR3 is CASSTGRLQETQYF. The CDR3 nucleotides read TGTGCTAGCAGCACTGGCAGGTTGCAAGAGACCCAGTACTTC. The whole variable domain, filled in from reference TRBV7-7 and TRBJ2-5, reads GAGVSQSPRYKVTKRGQDVTLRCDPISSHATLYWYQQALGQGPEFLTYFNYEAQPDKSGLPSDRFSAERPEGSISTLTIQRTEQRDSAMYRCASSTGRLQETQYFGPGTRLLVL.

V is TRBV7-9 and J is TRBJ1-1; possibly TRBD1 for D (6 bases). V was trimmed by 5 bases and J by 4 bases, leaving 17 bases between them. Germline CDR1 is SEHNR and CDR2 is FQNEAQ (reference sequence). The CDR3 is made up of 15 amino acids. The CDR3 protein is CASSLLQGVSTEAFF. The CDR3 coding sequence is TGTGCCAGCAGCCTCTTACAGGGAGTGAGCACTGAAGCTTTCTTT.